Listed here are 32 T cell receptor beta chains from one sample, sequenced in a study of identical twins. TCRdb independently ran MiXCR on the 5' RACE reads; one entry per CDR3 protein. The table shows 1.5 million to 2 million distinct CDR3 sequences, with 32% occurring only once. What was sequenced was cord blood. Receptors originate from a newborn girl in good health.

DNA for the CDR3: TGTGCCAGCAGCCAATCTGACAGGGTGTATGGCTACACCTTC. Translated, it gives CASSQSDRVYGYTF. The chain uses TRBV4-2 and TRBJ1-2; TRBD1 matches at 7 bases. This CDR3 comprises 14 residues. V was pared by 2 bases and J by 5 bases, with 5 bases of the junction left unmatched. Germline CDR1 reads LGHNA; CDR2 reads YNFKEQ.

This clonotype was seen a few times. The J gene is TRBJ1-2, the V gene TRBV28, with 9 positions matching TRBD1. Germline V lookup: CDR1 MDHEN, CDR2 SYDVKM. The V and J ends lost 6 bases and 4 bases, in that order; junction bases with no gene match: 9. The CDR3 spans 15 residues. The CDR3 loop reads CASSITPTGGYGYTF. The CDR3 DNA follows: TGTGCCAGCAGCATTACCCCGACAGGGGGCTATGGCTACACCTTC.

The V gene is TRBV2, the J gene TRBJ2-1; either TRBD1 or TRBD2 may fit D (6 bases each). The J call is uncertain, as TRBJ2-7 better fits the DNA end. The length of the CDR3 is 12 residues. The V gene's germline CDR1 is SNHLY and CDR2 FYNNEI. CDR3 sequence: CAEGGWSNEQYF. CDR3 bases: TGTGCCGAGGGGGGCTGGTCCAATGAGCAGTACTTC.

The chain recombines TRBV7-8 with TRBJ1-4; 12 bases line up with TRBD1. Losses at the gene ends were 2 bases for V and 10 bases for J; bases not matched to a gene: 8. CDR1 is SGHVS, CDR2 FQNEAQ, per germline. The length of the CDR3 is 16 residues. Here the CDR3 reads CASSLRGQGAEGKLFF. The CDR3 region has the DNA TGTGCCAGCAGCTTAAGGGGACAGGGGGCCGAAGGAAAACTGTTTTTT.

This chain joins TRBV12-3 or TRBV12-4 and TRBJ1-3; 10 bases map to TRBD1. Trimming at V came to 5 bases and at J to 2 bases, leaving 6 bases not matched to a gene. This CDR3 region has 16 residues. The CDR3 loop reads CASSLWTGGTGNTIYF. In DNA form, the CDR3 reads TGTGCCAGCAGTCTCTGGACAGGGGGGACTGGAAACACCATATATTTT.

The chain recombines TRBV29-1 with TRBJ1-1; weak D call: TRBD1 (5 bases). CDR1 SQVTM and CDR2 ANQGSEA come from the germline V gene. The CDR3 consists of 13 residues. Trimming pared 8 bases from V and 2 bases from J, leaving 15 bases between. In nucleotides, the CDR3 is TGCAGCCCACGAAAGGACACTAACACTGAAGCTTTCTTT. It encodes CSPRKDTNTEAFF.

This clonotype has a handful of counts. The chain has TRBV4-1 and TRBJ2-5; D gene uncertain. This CDR3 contains 13 residues. CDR1 is MGHRA and CDR2 is YSYEKL in the germline V gene. V lost 2 bases and J lost 5, with 9 bases in between. CDR3 nucleotides: TGCGCCAGCAGCCAATTGTTAGTGGAGACCCAGTACTTC. This codes for CASSQLLVETQYF.

This clonotype appeared a few times. This chain links TRBV9 with TRBJ1-4; TRBD1 aligns across 7 bases. The CDR3 has 15 residues. V shed 2 bases and J 6 bases; nucleotides not matched to a gene: 7. CDR1 and CDR2 (germline): SGDLS, YYNGEE. This chain's CDR3 is CASSVAGGDYEKLFF. The CDR3 bases are TGTGCCAGCAGCGTGGCAGGGGGGGATTATGAAAAACTGTTTTTT.

This chain uses TRBV7-9 with TRBJ2-3, with TRBD1 matching over 8 bases. Germline CDR1 SEHNR, CDR2 FQNEAQ (reference sequence). The CDR3 totals 14 residues. Trimming at V came to 3 bases and at J to 3 bases, leaving 2 bases not matched to a gene. CDR3 coding DNA: TGTGCCAGCAGCTTCGGGGACAGGACAGATACGCAGTATTTT. It encodes CASSFGDRTDTQYF.

The rearrangement joins TRBV20-1 to TRBJ2-2; 12 nucleotides agree with TRBD2. This CDR3 comprises 16 residues. Per the germline V gene, CDR1 is DFQATT and CDR2 is SNEGSKA (reference sequence). Germline trimming cut 3 bases from V and 3 bases from J; bases unmatched to any gene: 5. The CDR3 protein is CSASASGGAYTGELFF. CDR3 DNA sequence: TGCAGTGCTAGTGCTAGCGGGGGGGCCTACACCGGGGAGCTGTTTTTT.

In this sample, this clonotype turned up once. V usage is TRBV3-1 and J usage is TRBJ2-3, with TRBD2 matching over 13 bases. The length of the CDR3 is 20 residues. V was clipped by 0 bases and J by 8 bases; unmatched bases: 17. Germline values: CDR1 LGHDT, CDR2 YNNKEL (reference sequence). The CDR3 loop is CASSQDPNQLAGGHKATQYF. As DNA, the CDR3 is TGTGCCAGCAGCCAAGATCCGAACCAACTAGCGGGGGGGCATAAAGCTACGCAGTATTTT.

With respect to this clonotype: A junction end diverges from the germline sequence, so it may reflect a read error. The rearrangement uses TRBV11-2 and TRBJ2-7; D is perhaps TRBD1 (6 bases). This CDR3 spans 12 amino acids. Germline V gives CDR1 SGHAT, CDR2 FQNNGV. CDR3 nucleotide sequence: TGTCCCAGCAGACATACAGGGTACGAGCAGTACTTC. It translates to CPSRHTGYEQYF.

The chain is built from TRBV6-5 and TRBJ2-7; TRBD2 agrees at 9 bases. The germline gives CDR1 MNHEY, CDR2 SVGAGI. V shed 0 bases, J shed 2 bases, and the junction held 5 bases outside the gene matches. This CDR3 is built from 16 residues. The CDR3 protein is CASSYSQASGTYEQYF. In nucleotides, the CDR3 is TGTGCCAGCAGTTACTCTCAGGCTAGCGGGACCTACGAGCAGTACTTC.

This clonotype showed up just a few times. The rearrangement links TRBV2 to TRBJ2-7, with a weak D call TRBD2 (6 bases). The CDR3 is made up of 12 amino acids. The V gene lost 7 bases and the J gene lost 3 bases, with 10 bases spanning the gap. Germline CDR1 SNHLY, CDR2 FYNNEI. The CDR3 is CASKEGNYEQYF. The CDR3 region has the DNA TGTGCCAGCAAGGAGGGGAACTACGAGCAGTACTTC.

The chain links TRBV27 to TRBJ1-2, with 10 nucleotides matching TRBD1. This CDR3 is 15 amino acids long. In germline, CDR1 is MNHEY, CDR2 SMNVEV (reference sequence). V dropped 4 bases and J dropped 4; count of bases not matched to a gene: 6. The chain's CDR3 is CASSSPGTGVYGYTF. The CDR3 coding sequence is TGTGCCAGCAGTTCCCCCGGGACAGGGGTCTATGGCTACACCTTC.

On this clonotype itself: Relative to the germline gene, one junction end is altered; a read error may explain this. The chain is built from TRBV20-1 and TRBJ1-5; D might be TRBD1 (6 bases). In germline, CDR1 is DFQATT, CDR2 SNEGSKA (reference sequence). CDR3 length: 15 residues. CDR3 amino acids: CSVRGGERSNQPQHF. CDR3 DNA sequence: TGCAGTGTTAGAGGGGGTGAAAGAAGCAATCAGCCCCAGCATTTT.

The V call is TRBV12-3 or TRBV12-4, the J call TRBJ2-3, with D perhaps matching TRBD2 (6 bases). V gave up 3 bases and J gave up 6 bases, with 16 bases separating them. The CDR3 contains 15 residues. CDR3: CASSFSALATDTQYF. In DNA form, the CDR3 reads TGTGCCAGCAGTTTCTCCGCCCTAGCGACGGATACGCAGTATTTT.

In this sample, this clonotype turned up many times. The J gene is TRBJ1-2, the V gene TRBV12-3 or TRBV12-4, with a weak D call TRBD1 (6 bases). V was pared by 5 bases and J by 0 bases, with 13 bases between. The CDR3 runs 15 residues. In DNA form, the CDR3 reads TGTGCCAGCAGTCTTACAGGGCCCACTAACTATGGCTACACCTTC. Its translation: CASSLTGPTNYGYTF.

The chain combines TRBV6-6 with TRBJ2-1; D call uncertain. The germline V and J ends were trimmed by 1 base and 6 bases, with 4 bases remaining between them. CDR1 is MNHNY, CDR2 SVGAGI, per germline (reference sequence). The CDR3 length is 12 residues. The CDR3 region is CASSYFGNEQFF. The CDR3 DNA is TGTGCCAGCAGTTACTTCGGCAATGAGCAGTTCTTC.

The rearrangement uses TRBV21-1 and TRBJ2-7; the D call in the table, TRBD2, was not verified against the DNA. TRBV21-1 is an annotated pseudogene. There are 11 residues in the CDR3. CDR3 residues: CASSKLLVLYF. For the CDR3, the DNA is TGTGCCAGCAGCAAATTATTAGTCCTGTACTTC.

A word on this clonotype: The junction shows a germline mismatch at one end, possibly a read error. The chain recombines TRBV4-1 with TRBJ2-1; D is undetermined. The CDR3 length is 15 residues. Per the germline V gene, CDR1 is MGHRA and CDR2 is YSYEKL. CDR3: CASSQGYQKANKQFF. The CDR3, as DNA: TGCGCCAGCAGCCAAGGGTATCAGAAGGCCAATAAGCAGTTCTTC.

The genes are TRBV27 and TRBJ2-3; 14 positions agree with TRBD2. Germline-derived CDR1 and CDR2 are MNHEY and SMNVEV (reference sequence). The CDR3 runs to 20 residues. V gave up 4 bases and J gave up 0 bases; unmatched junction bases: 12. The CDR3 sequence: CASSSLQGLAGVTSTDTQYF. The CDR3 DNA sequence: TGTGCCAGCAGTTCCCTTCAGGGACTAGCGGGGGTTACTAGCACAGATACGCAGTATTTT.

The chain combines TRBV20-1 with TRBJ2-7; D is ambiguous. The germline CDR1 and CDR2 sequences are DFQATT and SNEGSKA (reference sequence). The CDR3 consists of 11 residues. The V end was cut by 3 bases, the J end by 7 bases, with 10 bases between. The CDR3 is CSAREDGEQYF. The CDR3 DNA sequence: TGCAGTGCTAGGGAAGACGGGGAGCAGTACTTC.

This clonotype appeared a few times. The V call is TRBV6-2 or TRBV6-3, the J call TRBJ2-5, with unresolved D. This CDR3 region has 12 residues. V was shortened by 6 bases and J by 5 bases, with 10 bases between the two germline ends. Germline V gives CDR1 MNHEY, CDR2 SVGEGT. CDR3 loop: CASSHFGETQYF. The DNA for the CDR3 is TGTGCCAGCAGCCACTTCGGCGAGACCCAGTACTTC.

The sample holds many counts of this clonotype. The chain joins TRBV29-1 to TRBJ2-7; 9 bases fit TRBD2. The trim removed 2 bases at V and 0 bases at J, leaving 11 bases unmatched. The CDR3 has 17 amino acids. In germline, CDR1 is SQVTM, CDR2 ANQGSEA. Here the CDR3 reads CSVESDLPGLASYEQYF. The CDR3 bases are TGCAGCGTTGAATCCGACCTACCGGGACTAGCCTCCTACGAGCAGTACTTC.

The chain employs TRBV4-1 and TRBJ2-3; no definite D call. V was pared by 1 base and J by 6 bases, with 8 bases between. In germline, CDR1 is MGHRA, CDR2 YSYEKL. The CDR3 contains 13 residues. The CDR3 is CASSQVRVDTQYF. CDR3 DNA: TGCGCCAGCAGCCAAGTCCGAGTGGATACGCAGTATTTT.

The gene calls are TRBV2 and TRBJ2-1; D gene ambiguous. The ends were cut back, 6 bases at V and 8 bases at J, with 11 bases in the middle. The CDR3 contains 12 residues. Per the germline V gene, CDR1 is SNHLY and CDR2 is FYNNEI. CDR3 sequence reads: CASRTSNDEQFF. Written as DNA, the CDR3 is TGTGCCAGCAGGACCAGCAACGATGAGCAGTTCTTC.

The chain couples TRBV6-5 to TRBJ2-1; 8 bases match TRBD2. The germline V gene encodes CDR1 MNHEY and CDR2 SVGAGI. J lost 0 bases, V lost 4 bases, and 14 bases had no gene match. CDR3 length: 19 residues. The CDR3 reads CASSSQTSAIPSSYNEQFF. The CDR3 DNA is TGTGCCAGCAGTTCCCAGACTAGCGCCATACCGAGCTCCTACAATGAGCAGTTCTTC.

In this sample, this clonotype turned up many times. V and J are TRBV29-1 and TRBJ2-1, with unresolved D. The V end lost 4 bases, the J end lost 4 bases, and 8 bases lay between the germline ends. Per the germline V gene, CDR1 is SQVTM and CDR2 is ANQGSEA. The CDR3 is 12 residues long. The CDR3 reads CSVAPTYNEQFF. CDR3 in DNA: TGCAGCGTTGCCCCGACTTACAATGAGCAGTTCTTC.

As to this clonotype: A much larger clonotype is one base distant, so this may be a read error. The chain has TRBV10-3 and TRBJ2-7, with 7 bases aligning to TRBD1. Unmatched junction bases numbered 2, after V lost 8 bases and J lost 1 base. This CDR3 has 12 residues. Germline V lookup: CDR1 ENHRY, CDR2 SYGVKD. This CDR3 reads CAIVDRSYEQYF. In DNA form, the CDR3 reads TGTGCCATCGTGGACAGGTCCTACGAGCAGTACTTC.

The chain couples TRBV4-1 to TRBJ2-2; the match to TRBD2 covers 7 bases. Germline V gene lookup returns CDR1 MGHRA and CDR2 YSYEKL. This CDR3 is built from 16 residues. V shed 2 bases, J shed 2 bases, and the junction held 5 bases outside the gene matches. The CDR3 sequence: CASSQRAGSNTGELFF. As DNA, the CDR3 is TGCGCCAGCAGCCAAAGAGCGGGGTCAAACACCGGGGAGCTGTTTTTT.

This clonotype was seen only a few times. The CDR3 loop is CAISESGTTRDTQYF. In DNA, the CDR3 is TGTGCCATCAGTGAGTCAGGGACTACACGGGATACGCAGTATTTT. The V and J genes are TRBV10-3 and TRBJ2-3; 7 bases line up with TRBD2. Germline loops: CDR1 ENHRY, CDR2 SYGVKD. The CDR3 has 15 amino acids. With 0 bases clipped from V and 6 bases from J, the junction kept 6 bases outside the gene matches.